Sequencing of this T cell receptor (beta chain) was carried out in a study of blood T cell repertoires in COVID-19 (dated by TCRdb to 2020 to 2021). About the study as a whole: Collaborator samples came from the United States, Italy and Spain and covered acute and convalescent phases of COVID-19. The prospective study material was composed of cDNA or gDNA derived from T cells, B-cell-depleted T cells, or PBMCs. Deeply sampled blood TCRbeta repertoires from subjects exposed to, actively infected with, or recovered from COVID-19 were included in the dataset. The repertoires were released in a freely available public database meant as a resource for research on the immune response to SARS-CoV-2. Samples came from the ongoing ImmuneRACE study (first 160 participants) plus 1,254 subjects from 6 global collaborators. The sample metadata nearly always contained a de-identified subject ID, COVID-19 status, age in years and sex. Where HLA class I and class II types were available, the types were taken from metadata supplied by the sample provider, not from assay-based typing. Overall results and qualifications from the work: How much clinical and demographic metadata was included differed by source and by participant, and the metadata was provided uncurated.

TCRbeta CDR3 regions were amplified from genomic DNA by means of the immunoSEQ Assay, a bias-controlled multiplex PCR. Per the source publication's procedure: Within the assay, amplification of reference gene primers was used to estimate how many nucleated cells each sample contained. To quantify the absolute abundance of each unique TCRbeta CDR3 rearrangement, sequence reads were collapsed and filtered. For each sample, productive Simpson clonality was calculated as the square root of Simpson's diversity index across productive rearrangements. As stored in TCRdb, this immuneACCESS dataset retains in-frame rearrangements with V and J assigned. A fraction of the clones does not appear; measured against another copy, unresolved V genes explain less than half of the discrepancy, and the remainder lacks a known reason. The DNA gave D and trimming, while V, J and clone size come from that table. The sample profile shows hundreds of thousands of clones; roughly 83% of them were found once. Clones ranked in the top ten supply about 6% of the sample.

CDR1 and CDR2 are read off the germline V gene as SGHRS and YFSETQ. The CDR3, from cysteine to phenylalanine, totals 15 residues. The read is trimmed to its CDR3 DNA, 45 bases read in frame from base 1. The V end gives up 0 bases and the J end 7 bases, leaving 9 bases in the junction not matched to a gene. One collaborating source in Seattle enrolled patients during active infection and followed them longitudinally through the course of disease. Each collaborating institution followed its own protocols to collect whole blood in K2EDTA tubes. Collaborator samples were shipped for TCRbeta analysis as frozen whole blood, isolated PBMCs, or DNA extracted from either sample type. In the case of this clone: Its recognized antigen is unknown. It has no much larger one-base neighbor in the sample; base qualities were not kept.

Input material: peripheral blood. The source is a woman of 80 years or more with COVID-19, enrolled during active disease. The receptor chain draws on TRBV5-1 and TRBJ1-1; a stretch of 7 junction bases matches TRBD1. The nucleotide sequence is TGCGCCAGCAGCTTGGATGGCAGGGGGGCTCGTGAAGCTTTCTTT. Translated, it gives CASSLDGRGAREAFF.